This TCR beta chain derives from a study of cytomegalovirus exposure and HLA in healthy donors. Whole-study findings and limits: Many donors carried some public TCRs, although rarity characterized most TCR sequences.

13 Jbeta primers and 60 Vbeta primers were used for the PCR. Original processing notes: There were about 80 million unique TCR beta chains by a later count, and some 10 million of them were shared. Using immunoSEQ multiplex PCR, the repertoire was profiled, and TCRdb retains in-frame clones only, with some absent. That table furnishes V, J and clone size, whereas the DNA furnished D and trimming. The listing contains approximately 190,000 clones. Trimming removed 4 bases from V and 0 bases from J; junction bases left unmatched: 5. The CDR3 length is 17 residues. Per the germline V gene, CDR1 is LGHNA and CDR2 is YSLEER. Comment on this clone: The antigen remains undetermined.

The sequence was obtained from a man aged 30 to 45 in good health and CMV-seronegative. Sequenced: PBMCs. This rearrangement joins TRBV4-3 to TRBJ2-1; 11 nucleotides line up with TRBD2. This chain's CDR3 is CASSRGLADSSYNEQFF. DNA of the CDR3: TGCGCCAGCAGCCGGGGACTAGCGGATAGCTCCTACAATGAGCAGTTCTTC.